This T cell receptor beta chain came from a study of blood T cell repertoires in COVID-19 (dated by TCRdb to between 2020 and 2021). Broadly, across the study: Collaborator samples came from the United States, Italy and Spain and covered acute and convalescent phases of COVID-19. The prospective study material was composed of cDNA or gDNA derived from T cells, B-cell-depleted T cells, or PBMCs. The dataset comprised deeply sampled blood TCRbeta repertoires from subjects exposed to, actively infected with, or recovered from COVID-19. The repertoires were released in a freely available public database intended as a resource for research on the immune response to SARS-CoV-2. Samples were obtained from the ongoing ImmuneRACE study (first 160 participants) and from about 1,300 subjects provided by 6 global collaborators. Sample metadata almost always included a de-identified subject ID, COVID-19 status, age in years and sex. HLA class I and class II types, where available, came from metadata supplied by the sample provider rather than from assay-based typing.

Participants in the prospective study were aged roughly 18 to 95 years, lived in about two dozen United States geographic areas, and enrolled through a virtual design. To assign participants to cohorts, the prospective study relied on clinical history that participants themselves reported in a screening survey and a study questionnaire. Recovered participants in ImmuneRACE Cohort 3 were defined as having two consecutive negative NP/OP PCR tests, clearance from a healthcare professional, or resolution of symptoms. In the prospective study, whole blood, serum and a nasopharyngeal or oropharyngeal swab were collected from each participant by mobile phlebotomists. Participants in the prospective study had the option to provide additional blood draws and questionnaires over a roughly two-month period. Prospective study blood samples were shipped either frozen or at room temperature before DNA extraction.

TCRbeta CDR3 regions were amplified from genomic DNA using the immunoSEQ Assay, a bias-controlled multiplex PCR. Regarding the original processing steps: Nucleated cell counts per sample were estimated from amplification of reference gene primers within the assay. To quantify the absolute abundance of each unique TCRbeta CDR3 rearrangement, sequence reads were collapsed and filtered. For each sample, productive Simpson clonality was calculated as the square root of Simpson's diversity index across productive rearrangements. TCRdb took this table from immuneACCESS and kept in-frame rearrangements with V and J called. Such tables lack part of the clones; where checked against another copy, unresolved V genes explain under half of the gap, and the rest is unexplained. V and J calls plus clone size are reproduced from that table; the DNA served to infer D and trimming. The sample yields some 400,000 clones; over 85% were counted once. The ten largest account for about 1.8% of the sample.

There are 13 amino acids in the CDR3, from cysteine to phenylalanine inclusive. Kept here is only the CDR3 DNA, which spans 39 bases and is read in frame from base 1. For CDR1 and CDR2, the germline V gene lists SGHTA and FQGNSA. V loses 8 bases, J loses 7 bases, and the germline ends lie 12 bases apart. Comments on this clone: Its cognate antigen has yet to be identified. No base-level quality is on record; no much larger clone is a single base apart.

What the authors observed across the whole study: Clinical and demographic metadata were provided uncurated, with the amount varying by source and participant.

Recombination linked TRBV7-2 to TRBJ1-6, with TRBD1 tentatively as D gene (5 bases match). This clonotype was sampled from a woman between 25 and 40 years old who had recovered from COVID-19. Input material: PBMCs or T cells enriched from blood (not recorded which). The DNA reads TGTGCCAGCTCCCGACAGACAAATTCACCCCTCCACTTT. Its protein product is CASSRQTNSPLHF.